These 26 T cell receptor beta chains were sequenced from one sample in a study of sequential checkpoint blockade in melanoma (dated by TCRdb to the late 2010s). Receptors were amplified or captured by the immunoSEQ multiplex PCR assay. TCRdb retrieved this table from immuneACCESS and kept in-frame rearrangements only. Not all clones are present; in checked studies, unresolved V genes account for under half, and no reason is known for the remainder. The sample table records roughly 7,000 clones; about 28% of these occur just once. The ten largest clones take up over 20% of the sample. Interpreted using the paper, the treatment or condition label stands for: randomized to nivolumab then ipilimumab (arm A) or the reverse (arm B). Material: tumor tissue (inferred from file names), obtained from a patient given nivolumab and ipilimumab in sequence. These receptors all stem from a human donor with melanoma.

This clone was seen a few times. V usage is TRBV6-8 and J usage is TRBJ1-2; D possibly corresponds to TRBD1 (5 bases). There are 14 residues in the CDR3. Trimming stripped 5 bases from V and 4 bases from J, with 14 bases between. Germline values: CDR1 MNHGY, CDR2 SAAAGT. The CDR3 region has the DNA TGTGCCAGCAGTCCCAGTGGGGGATTCTATGGCTACACCTTC. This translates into CASSPSGGFYGYTF.

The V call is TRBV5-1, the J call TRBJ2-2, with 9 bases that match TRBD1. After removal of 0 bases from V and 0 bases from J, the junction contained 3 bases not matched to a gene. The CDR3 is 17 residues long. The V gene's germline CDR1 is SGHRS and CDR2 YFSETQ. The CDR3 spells CASSLVGQGSNTGELFF. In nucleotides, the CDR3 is TGCGCCAGCAGCTTGGTAGGACAGGGGTCGAACACCGGGGAGCTGTTTTTT. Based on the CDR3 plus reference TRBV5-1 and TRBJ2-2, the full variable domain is KAGVTQTPRYLIKTRGQQVTLSCSPISGHRSVSWYQQTPGQGLQFLFEYFSETQRNKGNFPGRFSGRQFSNSRSEMNVSTLELGDSALYLCASSLVGQGSNTGELFFGEGSRLTVL.

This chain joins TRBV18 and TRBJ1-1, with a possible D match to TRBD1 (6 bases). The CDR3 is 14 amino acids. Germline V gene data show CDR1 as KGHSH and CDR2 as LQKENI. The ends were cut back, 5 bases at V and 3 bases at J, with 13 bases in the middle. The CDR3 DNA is TGTGCCAGCTCAACCAAAGGGGGGGACACTGAAGCTTTCTTT. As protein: CASSTKGGDTEAFF.

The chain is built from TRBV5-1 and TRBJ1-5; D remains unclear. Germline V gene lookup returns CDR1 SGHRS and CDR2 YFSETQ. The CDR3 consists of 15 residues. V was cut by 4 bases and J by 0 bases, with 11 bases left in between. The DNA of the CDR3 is TGCGCCAGCAGCCAGGACGGTTATAGCAATCAGCCCCAGCATTTT. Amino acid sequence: CASSQDGYSNQPQHF. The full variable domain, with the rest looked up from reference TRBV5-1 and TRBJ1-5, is KAGVTQTPRYLIKTRGQQVTLSCSPISGHRSVSWYQQTPGQGLQFLFEYFSETQRNKGNFPGRFSGRQFSNSRSEMNVSTLELGDSALYLCASSQDGYSNQPQHFGDGTRLSIL.

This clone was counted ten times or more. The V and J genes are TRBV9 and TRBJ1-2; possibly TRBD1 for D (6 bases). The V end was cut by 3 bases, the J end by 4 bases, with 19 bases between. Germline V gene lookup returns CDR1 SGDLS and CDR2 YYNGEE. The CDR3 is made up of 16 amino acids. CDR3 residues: CASSETGSTLGYGYTF. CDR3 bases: TGTGCCAGCAGCGAAACAGGGTCGACGCTGGGCTATGGCTACACCTTC.

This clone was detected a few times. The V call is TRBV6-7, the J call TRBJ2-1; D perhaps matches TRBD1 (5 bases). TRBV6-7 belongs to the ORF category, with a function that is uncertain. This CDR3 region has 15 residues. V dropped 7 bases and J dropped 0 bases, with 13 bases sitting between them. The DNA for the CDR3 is TGTGCCAGCAACCAGGGCAGGAGCTCCTACAATGAGCAGTTCTTC. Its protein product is CASNQGRSSYNEQFF.

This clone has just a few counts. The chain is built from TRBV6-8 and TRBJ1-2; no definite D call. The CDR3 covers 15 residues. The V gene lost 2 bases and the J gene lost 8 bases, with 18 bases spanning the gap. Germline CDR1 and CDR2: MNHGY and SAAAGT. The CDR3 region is CASSYPTVAQRGYTF. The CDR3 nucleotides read TGTGCCAGCAGTTACCCGACGGTCGCCCAGAGAGGCTACACCTTC.

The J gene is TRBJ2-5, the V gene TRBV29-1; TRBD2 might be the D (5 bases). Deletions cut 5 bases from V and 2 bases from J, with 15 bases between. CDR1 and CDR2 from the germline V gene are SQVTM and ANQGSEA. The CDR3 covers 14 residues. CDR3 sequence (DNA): TGCAGCGTTTCTTGGAGTAGCGCACAAGAGACCCAGTACTTC. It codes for CSVSWSSAQETQYF. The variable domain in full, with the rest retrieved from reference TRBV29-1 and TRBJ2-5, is SAVISQKPSRDICQRGTSLTIQCQVDSQVTMMFWYRQQPGQSLTLIATANQGSEATYESGFVIDKFPISRPNLTFSTLTVSNMSPEDSSIYLCSVSWSSAQETQYFGPGTRLLVL.

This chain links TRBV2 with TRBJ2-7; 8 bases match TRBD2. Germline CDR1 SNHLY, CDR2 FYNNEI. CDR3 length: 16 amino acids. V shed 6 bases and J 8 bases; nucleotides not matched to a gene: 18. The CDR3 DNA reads TGTGCCAGCAGCTCCCTCCCAGGAGCGGGAGTTAAACAGCAGTACTTC. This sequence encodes CASSSLPGAGVKQQYF.

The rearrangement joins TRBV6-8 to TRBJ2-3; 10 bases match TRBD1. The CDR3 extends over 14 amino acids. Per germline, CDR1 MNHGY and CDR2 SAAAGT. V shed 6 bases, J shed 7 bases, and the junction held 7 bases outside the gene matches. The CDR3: CASRTGTGVNTQYF. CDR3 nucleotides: TGTGCCAGCAGAACCGGGACAGGGGTTAATACGCAGTATTTT.

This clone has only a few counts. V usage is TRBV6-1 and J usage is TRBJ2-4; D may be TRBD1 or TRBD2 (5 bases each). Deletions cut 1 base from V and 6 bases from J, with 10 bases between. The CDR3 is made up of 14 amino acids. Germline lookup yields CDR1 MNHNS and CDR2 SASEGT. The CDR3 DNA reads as TGTGCCAGCAGTGAAGTCGGTGGGGGAAACATTCAGTACTTC. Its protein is CASSEVGGGNIQYF.

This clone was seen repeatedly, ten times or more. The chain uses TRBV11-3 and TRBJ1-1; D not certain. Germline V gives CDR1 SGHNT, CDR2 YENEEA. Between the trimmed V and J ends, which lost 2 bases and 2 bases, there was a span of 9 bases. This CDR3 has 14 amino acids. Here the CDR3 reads CASSLSYRNTEAFF. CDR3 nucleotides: TGTGCCAGCAGCTTATCTTACAGAAACACTGAAGCTTTCTTT.

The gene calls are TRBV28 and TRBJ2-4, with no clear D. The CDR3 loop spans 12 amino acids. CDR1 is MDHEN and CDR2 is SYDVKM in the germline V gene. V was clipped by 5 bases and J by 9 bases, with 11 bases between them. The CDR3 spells CASSTTKAIQYF. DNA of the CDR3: TGTGCCAGCAGTACGACAAAAGCCATTCAGTACTTC.

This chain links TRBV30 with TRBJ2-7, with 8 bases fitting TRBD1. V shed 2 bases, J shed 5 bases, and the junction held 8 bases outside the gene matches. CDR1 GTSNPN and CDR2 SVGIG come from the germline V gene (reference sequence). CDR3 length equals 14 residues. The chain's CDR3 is CAWSYSPGGDEQYF. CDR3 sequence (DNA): TGTGCCTGGAGTTATTCCCCAGGGGGCGACGAGCAGTACTTC.

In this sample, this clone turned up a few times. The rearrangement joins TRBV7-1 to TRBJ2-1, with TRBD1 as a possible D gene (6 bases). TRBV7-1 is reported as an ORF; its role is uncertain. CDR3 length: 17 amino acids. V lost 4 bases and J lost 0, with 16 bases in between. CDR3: CASSLGWAGASYNEQFF. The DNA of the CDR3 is TGTGCCAGCAGCTTAGGTTGGGCAGGGGCCTCCTACAATGAGCAGTTCTTC.

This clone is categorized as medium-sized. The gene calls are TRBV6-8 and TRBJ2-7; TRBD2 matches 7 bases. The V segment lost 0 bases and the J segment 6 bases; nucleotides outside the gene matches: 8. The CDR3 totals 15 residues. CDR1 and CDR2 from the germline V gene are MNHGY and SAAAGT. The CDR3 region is CASSYSGGSLGEQYF. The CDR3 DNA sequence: TGTGCCAGCAGTTACTCTGGCGGGAGCTTGGGCGAGCAGTACTTC.

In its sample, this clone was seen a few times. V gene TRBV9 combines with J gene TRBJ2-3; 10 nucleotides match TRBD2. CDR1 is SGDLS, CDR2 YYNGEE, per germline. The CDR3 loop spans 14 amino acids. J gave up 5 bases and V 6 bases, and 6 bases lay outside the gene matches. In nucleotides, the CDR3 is TGTGCCAGCACTCTAGCGGGAGTTGGAGATACGCAGTATTTT. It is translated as CASTLAGVGDTQYF.

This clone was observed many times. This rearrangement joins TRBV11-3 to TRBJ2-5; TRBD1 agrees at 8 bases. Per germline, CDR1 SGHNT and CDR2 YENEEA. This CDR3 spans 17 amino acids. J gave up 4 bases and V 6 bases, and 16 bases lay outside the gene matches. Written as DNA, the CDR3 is TGTGCCAGCAGTAATCCAACCGAACAGGGGGGCAGAGAGACCCAGTACTTC. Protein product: CASSNPTEQGGRETQYF.

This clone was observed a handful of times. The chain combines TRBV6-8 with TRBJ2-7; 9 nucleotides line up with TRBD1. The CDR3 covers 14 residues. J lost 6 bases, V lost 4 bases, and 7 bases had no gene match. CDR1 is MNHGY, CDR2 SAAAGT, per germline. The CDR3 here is CASSCGQGFSEQYF. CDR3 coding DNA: TGTGCCAGCAGTTGTGGACAGGGGTTTAGCGAGCAGTACTTC.

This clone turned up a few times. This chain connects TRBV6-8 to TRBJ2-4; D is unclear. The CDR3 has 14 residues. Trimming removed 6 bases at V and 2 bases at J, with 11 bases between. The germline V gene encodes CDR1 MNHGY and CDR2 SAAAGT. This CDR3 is CASRPGGTKNIQYF. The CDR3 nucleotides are TGTGCCAGCAGACCCGGTGGGACCAAAAACATTCAGTACTTC.

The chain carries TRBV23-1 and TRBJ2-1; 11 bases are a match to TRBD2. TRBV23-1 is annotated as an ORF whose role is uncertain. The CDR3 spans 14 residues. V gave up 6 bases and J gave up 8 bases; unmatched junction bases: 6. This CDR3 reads CASSQEGLADEQFF. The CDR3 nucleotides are TGCGCCAGCAGCCAGGAGGGACTAGCGGATGAGCAGTTCTTC.

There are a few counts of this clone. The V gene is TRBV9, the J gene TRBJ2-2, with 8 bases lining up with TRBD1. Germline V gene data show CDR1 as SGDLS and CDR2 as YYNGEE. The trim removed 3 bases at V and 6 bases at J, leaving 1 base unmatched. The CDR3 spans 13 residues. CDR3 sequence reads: CASSAQGAGELFF. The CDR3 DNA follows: TGTGCCAGCAGCGCACAGGGGGCCGGGGAGCTGTTTTTT.

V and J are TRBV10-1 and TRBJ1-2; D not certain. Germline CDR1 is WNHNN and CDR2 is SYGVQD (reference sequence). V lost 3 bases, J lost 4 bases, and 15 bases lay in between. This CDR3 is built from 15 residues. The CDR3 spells CASSDQTVKRYGYTF. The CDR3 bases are TGCGCCAGCAGTGACCAGACGGTAAAGCGCTATGGCTACACCTTC.

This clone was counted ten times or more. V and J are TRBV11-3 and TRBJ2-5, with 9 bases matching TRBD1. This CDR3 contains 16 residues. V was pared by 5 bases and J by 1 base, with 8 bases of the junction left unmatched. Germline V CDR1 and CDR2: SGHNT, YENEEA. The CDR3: CASSRGTGRTQETQYF. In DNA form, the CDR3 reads TGTGCCAGCAGCCGCGGGACAGGGAGGACCCAAGAGACCCAGTACTTC.

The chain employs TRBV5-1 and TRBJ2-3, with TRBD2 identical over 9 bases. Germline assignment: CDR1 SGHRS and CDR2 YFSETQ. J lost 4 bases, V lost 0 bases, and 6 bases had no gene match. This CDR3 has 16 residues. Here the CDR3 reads CASSLDLAGIADTQYF. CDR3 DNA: TGCGCCAGCAGCTTGGATCTAGCGGGAATTGCAGATACGCAGTATTTT.

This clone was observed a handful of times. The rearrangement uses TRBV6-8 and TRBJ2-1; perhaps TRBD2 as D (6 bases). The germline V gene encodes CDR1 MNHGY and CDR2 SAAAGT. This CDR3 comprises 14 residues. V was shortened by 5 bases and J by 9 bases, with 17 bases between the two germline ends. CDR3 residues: CASSPRRVGLEQFF. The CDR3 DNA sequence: TGTGCCAGCAGTCCCCGGAGGGTGGGGCTTGAGCAGTTCTTC.